The 26 T cell receptor beta chains below come from one sample, sequenced in a study of blood T cell repertoires in COVID-19 (dated by TCRdb to 2020 to 2021). The library came from the immunoSEQ multiplex PCR assay. TCRdb limited this immuneACCESS table to in-frame rearrangements with V and J called. A share of clones is missing; checked studies link under half to unresolved V genes, and the rest is unexplained. Across this sample there are 75,000 to 90,000 clones, with around 91% seen only once. The top ten hold approximately 5.3% of the sample. Input material: peripheral blood. The receptor set was obtained from a human donor in a cohort sampled during active COVID-19.

The rearrangement joins TRBV23-1 to TRBJ2-7; D is possibly TRBD2 (5 bases). TRBV23-1 carries the ORF label, with uncertain function. The germline V and J ends were trimmed by 0 bases and 3 bases, with 15 bases remaining between them. The CDR3 runs 16 residues. CDR3: CASSQSFSEEIYEQYF. The CDR3 nucleotides are TGCGCCAGCAGTCAATCCTTTTCGGAGGAGATCTACGAGCAGTACTTC.

The J gene is TRBJ1-2, the V gene TRBV3-1 (or the pseudogene TRBV3-2); 7 bases are shared with TRBD1. CDR3 length: 14 residues. V was clipped by 6 bases and J by 5 bases; unmatched bases: 9. Germline V lookup: CDR1 LGHDT, CDR2 YNNKEL (reference sequence). The CDR3 sequence: CASSHQGGGYGYTF. DNA of the CDR3: TGTGCCAGCAGTCATCAGGGGGGCGGGTATGGCTACACCTTC.

V and J are TRBV6-5 and TRBJ2-6, with D uncertain. This CDR3 region has 14 residues. Trimming removed 6 bases from V and 0 bases from J, with 6 bases in between. CDR1 is MNHEY, CDR2 SVGAGI, per germline. The CDR3: CASSLYSGANVLTF. In DNA form, the CDR3 reads TGTGCCAGCAGCTTATACTCTGGGGCCAACGTCCTGACTTTC.

CDR3 region: CASNPGTSGGYNEQFF. The DNA of the CDR3 is TGTGCCAGCAATCCCGGGACTAGCGGGGGGTACAATGAGCAGTTCTTC. J is TRBJ2-1 and V is TRBV2; TRBD2 agrees at 15 bases. V lost 7 bases and J lost 4; bases outside the gene matches: 5. The CDR3 totals 16 residues. Germline CDR1 SNHLY, CDR2 FYNNEI.

The chain joins TRBV12-5 to TRBJ2-1; maybe TRBD2 (5 bases). Germline V gives CDR1 LGHNT, CDR2 FRNRAP. V lost 6 bases and J lost 8, with 20 bases in between. The CDR3 runs to 15 residues. The CDR3 DNA follows: TGTGCTAGTGGCGACGGGGTGGGGAGCGGAGATGAGCAGTTCTTC. Amino acid sequence: CASGDGVGSGDEQFF. The full variable domain, rest sourced from reference TRBV12-5 and TRBJ2-1, is DARVTQTPRHKVTEMGQEVTMRCQPILGHNTVFWYRQTMMQGLELLAYFRNRAPLDDSGMPKDRFSAEMPDATLATLKIQPSEPRDSAVYFCASGDGVGSGDEQFFGPGTRLTVL.

V is TRBV19 and J is TRBJ1-5; no definite D call. The CDR3 length is 17 residues. Germline-derived CDR1 and CDR2 are LNHDA and SQIVND (reference sequence). V shed 3 bases and J shed 4 bases, with 19 bases lying between them. CDR3 nucleotides: TGTGCCAGTAGTATGCCTCCTCGGGAAGGTTGGAATCAGCCCCAGCATTTT. This sequence encodes CASSMPPREGWNQPQHF.

CDR3 region: CASTEPTNTGELFF. For the CDR3, the DNA is TGTGCCAGCACCGAACCTACGAACACCGGGGAGCTGTTTTTT. The chain is built from TRBV6-5 and TRBJ2-2, with no clear D. Germline values: CDR1 MNHEY, CDR2 SVGAGI. The CDR3 sequence is 14 residues long. V dropped 7 bases and J dropped 0 bases, with 9 bases sitting between them.

V gene TRBV20-1 combines with J gene TRBJ2-3; D is possibly TRBD1 (6 bases). CDR1 and CDR2 (germline): DFQATT, SNEGSKA (reference sequence). The CDR3 is made up of 11 amino acids. The CDR3 loop is CRTGNTDTQYF. The CDR3 region has the DNA TGCAGGACAGGAAACACAGATACGCAGTATTTT.

This clone was seen just once. The rearrangement links TRBV5-1 to TRBJ2-7; TRBD1 might be the D (6 bases). Germline-derived CDR1 and CDR2 are SGHRS and YFSETQ. The V and J ends lost 2 bases and 1 base respectively, with 10 bases between them. This CDR3 contains 14 residues. CDR3 sequence: CASSLQGASYEQYF. CDR3 nucleotide sequence: TGCGCCAGCAGCTTACAGGGTGCGTCCTACGAGCAGTACTTC.

The rearrangement links TRBV7-3 to TRBJ2-4; TRBD2 aligns across 7 bases. Per germline, CDR1 SGHTA and CDR2 FQGTGA. V shed 1 base and J 5 bases; nucleotides not matched to a gene: 2. This CDR3 contains 14 residues. The CDR3 coding sequence is TGTGCCAGCAGCTTAAGGGGAGGGGAAAACATTCAGTACTTC. Translation gives CASSLRGGENIQYF.

This clone was counted once. J is TRBJ1-1 and V is TRBV30, with unresolved D. This CDR3 contains 13 residues. The germline CDR1 and CDR2 sequences are GTSNPN and SVGIG (reference sequence). The V gene lost 2 bases and the J gene lost 2 bases, with 9 bases spanning the gap. The DNA of the CDR3 is TGTGCCTGGAGTTTGACAACTAACACTGAAGCTTTCTTT. Residues: CAWSLTTNTEAFF. Combining the CDR3 with reference TRBV30 and TRBJ1-1 gives the whole variable domain SQTIHQWPATLVQPVGSPLSLECTVEGTSNPNLYWYRQAAGRGLQLLFYSVGIGQISSEVPQNLSASRPQDRQFILSSKKLLLSDSGFYLCAWSLTTNTEAFFGQGTRLTVV.

This chain links TRBV2 with TRBJ2-1; the match to TRBD2 covers 14 bases. J was trimmed by 9 bases and V by 6 bases; bases with no gene match: 10. CDR3 size: 16 residues. Germline loops: CDR1 SNHLY, CDR2 FYNNEI. The CDR3 DNA is TGTGCCAGCAGAAGGACTAGCGGGGGGCTCGGAGGTGAGCAGTTCTTC. Residues: CASRRTSGGLGGEQFF.

This clone was counted a single time. CDR3: CASSLIANTGELFF. In nucleotides, the CDR3 is TGTGCCAGCAGCTTAATCGCGAACACCGGGGAGCTGTTTTTT. This sequence joins TRBV7-9 and TRBJ2-2; D gene ambiguous. Trimming removed 2 bases from V and 0 bases from J, with 4 bases in between. This CDR3 spans 14 amino acids. Per germline, CDR1 SEHNR and CDR2 FQNEAQ (reference sequence). Looking up the rest from reference TRBV7-9 and TRBJ2-2 gives the full variable domain: DTGVSQNPRHKITKRGQNVTFRCDPISEHNRLYWYRQTLGQGPEFLTYFQNEAQLEKSRLLSDRFSAERPKGSFSTLEIQRTEQGDSAMYLCASSLIANTGELFFGEGSRLTVL.

This sequence joins TRBV25-1 and TRBJ1-1; no firm D call. There are 12 residues in the CDR3. Trimming cost V 8 bases and J 4 bases, with 11 bases left between them. Germline V gene lookup returns CDR1 MGHDK and CDR2 SYGVNS. The CDR3 DNA reads as TGTGCCAGCGGCTTCGGGGTCACTGAAGCTTTCTTT. It encodes CASGFGVTEAFF.

The chain employs TRBV4-2 and TRBJ2-7; maybe TRBD1 (5 bases). CDR1 and CDR2 (germline): LGHNA, YNFKEQ. V dropped 4 bases and J dropped 0 bases, with 10 bases sitting between them. The CDR3 is made up of 14 amino acids. The CDR3 DNA follows: TGTGCCAGCAGCCCAGGGCGCGCCTCCTACGAGCAGTACTTC. Its protein is CASSPGRASYEQYF.

V and J are TRBV4-1 and TRBJ1-2; D ambiguous. Trimming shortened V by 0 bases and J by 5 bases, and 13 bases separated the two germline ends. This CDR3 is built from 15 residues. Germline V gene sequence: CDR1 MGHRA, CDR2 YSYEKL. CDR3 residues: CASSQDQAYRYGYTF. The CDR3 DNA sequence: TGCGCCAGCAGCCAAGATCAGGCATACCGATATGGCTACACCTTC.

The chain uses TRBV18 and TRBJ2-1; TRBD2 aligns across 7 bases. Germline assignment: CDR1 KGHSH and CDR2 LQKENI. With V trimmed by 2 bases and J by 5 bases, 3 bases remained unmatched. CDR3 size: 14 residues. The CDR3 reads CASSPGDYHNEQFF. The CDR3 DNA reads as TGTGCCAGCTCACCAGGGGACTATCACAATGAGCAGTTCTTC.

The rearrangement uses TRBV10-2 and TRBJ1-2; D not resolved. The germline V gene encodes CDR1 WSHSY and CDR2 SAAADI. The CDR3 is 15 residues long. Trimming took off 10 bases at V and 1 base at J, with 19 bases between the two ends. CDR3 bases: TGCGCCACCAACGTCCAGGCTGCCTTTAACTATGGCTACACCTTC. Amino acid sequence: CATNVQAAFNYGYTF.

The table lists this clone with a count of one. The chain joins TRBV30 to TRBJ1-6, with D tentatively TRBD1 (6 bases). Per the germline V gene, CDR1 is GTSNPN and CDR2 is SVGIG (reference sequence). The CDR3 is 17 residues long. V shed 1 base and J shed 11 bases, with 24 bases lying between them. CDR3 nucleotide sequence: TGTGCCTGGAGTGGTACGGCTTCGACAGGCTACCATCCACCCCTCCACTTT. Translating it yields CAWSGTASTGYHPPLHF.

The V and J genes are TRBV6-5 and TRBJ2-1; D not certain. Trimming stripped 2 bases from V and 4 bases from J, with 9 bases between. The CDR3 contains 14 residues. The germline V gene has CDR1 MNHEY and CDR2 SVGAGI. The CDR3 here is CASSYARRYNEQFF. Written as DNA, the CDR3 is TGTGCCAGCAGTTACGCACGCAGGTACAATGAGCAGTTCTTC.

This rearrangement joins TRBV2 to TRBJ2-1; 7 positions agree with TRBD2. V was pared by 8 bases and J by 6 bases, with 10 bases of the junction left unmatched. This CDR3 is 14 amino acids long. From germline, CDR1 is SNHLY and CDR2 FYNNEI. CDR3 residues: CASQYLTSSNEQFF. The CDR3, as DNA: TGTGCCAGCCAATATTTGACTAGCAGCAATGAGCAGTTCTTC.

The chain employs TRBV6-5 and TRBJ2-7; 8 bases map to TRBD2. Germline CDR1 MNHEY, CDR2 SVGAGI. The ends lost 6 bases at V and 3 bases at J; junction bases unmatched: 7. The CDR3 contains 14 residues. This CDR3 is CASSSGTRHYEQYF. The CDR3 nucleotides read TGTGCCAGCAGCTCCGGGACTAGGCACTACGAGCAGTACTTC.

The V gene is TRBV11-1, the J gene TRBJ1-1; D is possibly TRBD1 (5 bases). This CDR3 comprises 13 residues. Germline CDR1 reads SGHAT; CDR2 reads FQDESV (reference sequence). V lost 1 base, J lost 7 bases, and 10 bases lay in between. The CDR3 DNA sequence: TGTGCCAGCAGCTTAGTCGGGGGTAATGAAGCTTTCTTT. It translates to CASSLVGGNEAFF.

This clone was seen a few times. At the DNA level, this CDR3 is encoded by other sequences in the same sample as well. The V gene is TRBV5-1, the J gene TRBJ1-5, with a possible D match to TRBD1 (5 bases). The CDR3 has 13 amino acids. Trimming shortened V by 2 bases and J by 4 bases, and 7 bases separated the two germline ends. CDR1 is SGHRS, CDR2 YFSETQ, per germline. The CDR3 sequence is CASSLAGNQPQHF. CDR3 nucleotide sequence: TGCGCCAGCAGCTTAGCAGGGAATCAGCCCCAGCATTTT.

The rearrangement uses TRBV4-1 and TRBJ1-1; no clear D gene. This CDR3 is built from 15 residues. CDR1 is MGHRA and CDR2 is YSYEKL in the germline V gene. With 0 bases removed from V and 4 bases from J, the gap between germline ends came to 12 bases. The CDR3 nucleotides read TGCGCCAGCAGCCAAGATCCTTCGCGGGCCACTGAAGCTTTCTTT. Its protein product is CASSQDPSRATEAFF.

The genes are TRBV7-9 and TRBJ1-1; TRBD1 matches 9 bases. Germline V gives CDR1 SEHNR, CDR2 FQNEAQ (reference sequence). The length of the CDR3 is 17 residues. With 4 bases clipped from V and 7 bases from J, the junction kept 16 bases outside the gene matches. This chain's CDR3 is CASSSVPGQGRFHEAFF. DNA of the CDR3: TGTGCCAGCAGCTCAGTCCCGGGACAGGGTCGGTTCCATGAAGCTTTCTTT.